The entry below gives a single T cell receptor (beta chain) sequence along with its context. A single count supports this clone. Which antigen it targets is not known. Base qualities are not recorded, but no much larger clone differs from it by a single base. The data originate from a study of control samples from healthy donors and cancer patients (dated by TCRdb to about 2020). CDR1 and CDR2, per the germline V gene, are SGHRS and YFSETQ. The CDR3 sequence holds 14 residues, the cysteine and phenylalanine included. The sequence is cut down to CDR3 DNA, 42 bases in frame from base 1. V was cut back by 4 bases and J by 0 bases, leaving a gap of 10 bases between them. Libraries were constructed by the immunoSEQ multiplex PCR assay. Held by TCRdb, this immuneACCESS table contains in-frame sequences only and omits some clones. Under half of the omission traces to an unresolved V gene where checked; the cause of the rest is unknown. Recorded for this sample are about 40,000 clones; more than 70% of them occurred a single time. The ten top clones hold roughly 10% of the sample.

Material: PBMCs. The rearranged chain carries TRBV5-1 and TRBJ1-2, and TRBD1 may be the D gene, going by 5 matching bases. The TCR sequence derives from a woman aged 55 to 70 with lung cancer. The CDR3 here reads CASSVGGTNYGYTF. The DNA sequence follows: TGCGCCAGCAGCGTTGGGGGGACTAACTATGGCTACACCTTC.